The 24 T cell receptor beta chains reported below all come from one sample, sequenced in a study of T cells in Graves' hyperthyroidism and ophthalmopathy. The CDR3 regions of TCR beta were amplified from RNA transcripts. HTBI primers were the set used in a first-round RT-PCR of the TCR CDR3. TCRdb used MiXCR to reprocess the multiplex PCR reads, holding one entry per CDR3 protein. The data contain roughly 600,000 distinct CDR3 sequences, approximately 14% of them singletons. Input material: blood. The receptor source for this set is a woman aged 50 to 60 with Graves' ophthalmopathy.

CDR3 bases: TGTGCCAGCGCTGGGGCACTTGCTAACACCGGGGAGCTGTTTTTT. Amino acids: CASAGALANTGELFF. The chain couples TRBV25-1 to TRBJ2-2; D may be TRBD1 (5 bases). V was clipped by 8 bases and J by 2 bases, with 15 bases between them. Germline lookup yields CDR1 MGHDK and CDR2 SYGVNS. This CDR3 is 15 amino acids long.

On this clonotype itself: A much larger clone is a single base away; this may be a read error. The chain employs TRBV6-5 and TRBJ2-7; TRBD2 matches 16 bases. Germline CDR1 is MNHEY and CDR2 is SVGAGI. The CDR3 has 18 residues. This CDR3 reads CTSSYSGTSGRARYEQYF. Here the CDR3 DNA reads TGTACCAGCAGTTACTCGGGGACTAGCGGGAGGGCCAGGTACGAGCAGTACTTC.

In its sample, this clonotype was seen many times. The J gene is TRBJ1-2, the V gene TRBV30, with D perhaps TRBD1 (6 bases). The V end lost 2 bases, the J end lost 4 bases, and 11 bases lay between the germline ends. CDR3 length: 13 residues. Germline V lookup: CDR1 GTSNPN, CDR2 SVGIG (reference sequence). CDR3 loop: CAWSPDRTYGYTF. The CDR3 nucleotides read TGTGCCTGGAGTCCGGACAGAACCTATGGCTACACCTTC.

There are many counts of this clonotype. The chain is built from TRBV28 and TRBJ1-5; D might be TRBD1 (6 bases). The length of the CDR3 is 18 residues. CDR1 MDHEN and CDR2 SYDVKM come from the germline V gene. The V and J ends lost 5 bases and 0 bases respectively, with 20 bases between them. CDR3 residues: CASSLLDSPTYSNQPQHF. DNA of the CDR3: TGTGCCAGCAGTCTCTTGGACAGTCCCACTTATAGCAATCAGCCCCAGCATTTT. Full variable domain (rest looked up from reference TRBV28 and TRBJ1-5): DVKVTQSSRYLVKRTGEKVFLECVQDMDHENMFWYRQDPGLGLRLIYFSYDVKMKEKGDIPEGYSVSREKKERFSLILESASTNQTSMYLCASSLLDSPTYSNQPQHFGDGTRLSIL.

The V and J genes are TRBV6-2 or TRBV6-3 and TRBJ2-1; the match to TRBD2 covers 9 bases. The CDR3 runs to 15 residues. Losses at the gene ends were 6 bases for V and 8 bases for J; bases not matched to a gene: 11. The germline CDR1 and CDR2 sequences are MNHEY and SVGEGT. The CDR3 spells CASSHRGLAFDEQFF. The CDR3 nucleotides are TGTGCCAGCAGCCATAGGGGACTAGCATTCGATGAGCAGTTCTTC.

This clonotype was seen many times. This chain uses TRBV28 with TRBJ2-3; TRBD2 matches at 8 bases. From germline, CDR1 is MDHEN and CDR2 SYDVKM. This CDR3 has 17 residues. Trimming removed 2 bases from V and 5 bases from J; junction bases left unmatched: 12. Here the CDR3 reads CASSLRVGLADIDTQYF. CDR3 nucleotides: TGTGCCAGCAGTTTAAGGGTCGGACTAGCTGATATAGATACGCAGTATTTT.

There are many counts of this clonotype. V gene TRBV7-8 combines with J gene TRBJ2-5; D remains ambiguous. Germline V gives CDR1 SGHVS, CDR2 FQNEAQ. The germline V and J ends were trimmed by 6 bases and 5 bases, with 13 bases remaining between them. The CDR3 loop spans 13 amino acids. The CDR3 DNA is TGTGCCAGCAGTCGTACTGGGGTTGAGACCCAGTACTTC. Its translation is CASSRTGVETQYF.

This rearrangement joins TRBV27 to TRBJ1-5; D possibly corresponds to TRBD1 (5 bases). The CDR3 totals 18 residues. Trimming shortened V by 2 bases and J by 0 bases, and 17 bases separated the two germline ends. The germline gives CDR1 MNHEY, CDR2 SMNVEV (reference sequence). CDR3 DNA: TGTGCCAGCAGTTTAGGGAAGTGGGGACGAAATAGCAATCAGCCCCAGCATTTT. Protein sequence: CASSLGKWGRNSNQPQHF.

This clonotype was counted at least ten times. The chain joins TRBV14 to TRBJ2-1; no clear D gene. Per germline, CDR1 SGHDN and CDR2 FVKESK. Trimming left V 0 bases short and J 8 bases short, with 17 bases between. This CDR3 has 16 amino acids. The DNA for the CDR3 is TGTGCCAGCAGCCAAGACCAGGCTGAATCTGGCGATGAGCAGTTCTTC. It codes for CASSQDQAESGDEQFF.

This clonotype was seen many times. The chain is built from TRBV28 and TRBJ2-7; unclear D gene. Trimming took 6 bases from V and 4 from J, leaving 13 bases between them. Germline V gene data show CDR1 as MDHEN and CDR2 as SYDVKM. The CDR3 length is 13 residues. The CDR3 DNA follows: TGTGCCAGCAGCGGTCCTCTTTCTTACGAGCAGTACTTC. Its translation is CASSGPLSYEQYF. The full variable domain, its missing parts supplied by reference TRBV28 and TRBJ2-7, is DVKVTQSSRYLVKRTGEKVFLECVQDMDHENMFWYRQDPGLGLRLIYFSYDVKMKEKGDIPEGYSVSREKKERFSLILESASTNQTSMYLCASSGPLSYEQYFGPGTRLTVT.

V and J are TRBV7-9 and TRBJ1-5, with D unresolved. Germline CDR1 SEHNR, CDR2 FQNEAQ (reference sequence). Trimming left V 2 bases short and J 5 bases short, with 10 bases between. The CDR3 consists of 14 residues. CDR3 bases: TGTGCCAGCAGCTTAAGTGCCAGTCATCAGCCCCAGCATTTT. Its protein is CASSLSASHQPQHF.

This clonotype has ten or more counts. The V call is TRBV20-1, the J call TRBJ2-4; 10 bases fit TRBD2. The CDR3 runs to 16 residues. J gave up 1 base and V 3 bases, and 6 bases lay outside the gene matches. CDR1 and CDR2 (germline): DFQATT, SNEGSKA (reference sequence). CDR3 sequence (DNA): TGCAGTGCTAGGGGATATAGCGGGAGGGCCAAAAACATTCAGTACTTC. This encodes CSARGYSGRAKNIQYF.

This clonotype was counted ten times or more. The CDR3: CASSVSGNSYNEQFF. As DNA, the CDR3 is TGTGCCAGCAGCGTCAGCGGGAACTCCTACAATGAGCAGTTCTTC. The chain links TRBV3-1 to TRBJ2-1, with TRBD2 matching 7 bases. V was clipped by 5 bases and J by 0 bases; unmatched bases: 4. This CDR3 spans 15 amino acids. Germline values: CDR1 LGHDT, CDR2 YNNKEL (reference sequence).

This clonotype turned up a few times. This sequence joins TRBV28 and TRBJ1-5, with D unclear. Germline lookup yields CDR1 MDHEN and CDR2 SYDVKM. The germline V and J ends were trimmed by 2 bases and 6 bases, with 11 bases remaining between them. The CDR3 covers 14 residues. CDR3 nucleotides: TGTGCCAGCAGTTTAGGCAGGAATACTCAGCCCCAGCATTTT. Its translation is CASSLGRNTQPQHF. The variable domain in full, completed from reference TRBV28 and TRBJ1-5, reads DVKVTQSSRYLVKRTGEKVFLECVQDMDHENMFWYRQDPGLGLRLIYFSYDVKMKEKGDIPEGYSVSREKKERFSLILESASTNQTSMYLCASSLGRNTQPQHFGDGTRLSIL.

In regard to this clonotype: It may be a read error: a sequence one base away is much more abundant. The chain has TRBV7-8 and TRBJ2-5; 12 nucleotides align to TRBD2. Germline V gene lookup returns CDR1 SGHVS and CDR2 FQNEAQ. This CDR3 spans 19 amino acids. The CDR3 loop reads CTSSLGLAGGGGPQETQYF. CDR3 DNA: TGTACCAGCAGCTTAGGTCTAGCGGGAGGGGGGGGACCGCAAGAGACCCAGTACTTC. The whole variable domain, remainder taken from reference TRBV7-8 and TRBJ2-5, is GAGVSQSPRYKVAKRGQDVALRCDPISGHVSLFWYQQALGQGPEFLTYFQNEAQLDKSGLPSDRFFAERPEGSVSTLKIQRTQQEDSAVYLCTSSLGLAGGGGPQETQYFGPGTRLLVL.

This clonotype turned up a few times. The chain employs TRBV28 and TRBJ2-3, with 10 bases identical to TRBD2. V lost 8 bases, J lost 1 base, and 0 bases stayed unmatched. This CDR3 comprises 13 residues. Germline lookup yields CDR1 MDHEN and CDR2 SYDVKM. CDR3 sequence reads: CASGTSGTDTQYF. CDR3 coding DNA: TGTGCCAGCGGGACTAGCGGCACAGATACGCAGTATTTT.

Many counts were recorded for this clonotype. The chain has TRBV5-1 and TRBJ1-6, with TRBD1 matching over 9 bases. This CDR3 contains 14 residues. CDR1 and CDR2 from the germline V gene are SGHRS and YFSETQ. V lost 5 bases, J lost 7 bases, and 4 bases stayed unmatched. CDR3 sequence: CASRETGGNSPLHF. The CDR3 bases are TGCGCCAGCAGAGAGACAGGGGGGAATTCACCCCTCCACTTT.

A few counts support this clonotype. The genes are TRBV12-3 or TRBV12-4 and TRBJ2-5; D gene uncertain. The CDR3 is 13 residues long. V lost 6 bases and J 5 bases, leaving 13 bases between the germline ends. The CDR3 DNA reads TGTGCCAGCAGCCCAAGTTTAGGCGAGACCCAGTACTTC. This translates into CASSPSLGETQYF.

In its sample, this clonotype was seen a few times. The CDR3 protein is CASSPTSGRGGANVLTF. CDR3 in DNA: TGTGCCAGCTCACCAACTAGCGGGAGAGGTGGGGCCAACGTCCTGACTTTC. The genes are TRBV18 and TRBJ2-6; 11 bases are a match to TRBD2. Germline V gives CDR1 KGHSH, CDR2 LQKENI. The CDR3 loop spans 17 amino acids. Trimming removed 2 bases from V and 3 bases from J; junction bases left unmatched: 3.

The J gene is TRBJ2-7, the V gene TRBV12-3 or TRBV12-4; D not resolved. CDR3 length: 13 amino acids. Trimming stripped 4 bases from V and 0 bases from J, with 7 bases between. In DNA form, the CDR3 reads TGTGCCAGCAGTTCAGCGAACTCCTACGAGCAGTACTTC. This translates into CASSSANSYEQYF.

This clonotype was counted ten times or more. V and J are TRBV30 and TRBJ1-4; 9 nucleotides line up with TRBD1. Germline V lookup: CDR1 GTSNPN, CDR2 SVGIG (reference sequence). V was clipped by 0 bases and J by 0 bases; unmatched bases: 8. The CDR3 totals 18 residues. DNA of the CDR3: TGTGCCTGGAGTGTACTGGGGACAGGGATACCAACTAATGAAAAACTGTTTTTT. This codes for CAWSVLGTGIPTNEKLFF.

The V gene is TRBV7-9, the J gene TRBJ2-7; 9 bases are shared with TRBD2. The germline V gene encodes CDR1 SEHNR and CDR2 FQNEAQ (reference sequence). J lost 5 bases, V lost 1 base, and 6 bases had no gene match. The CDR3 is made up of 15 amino acids. The CDR3 nucleotides are TGTGCCAGCAGCTTAGATAGCGGGAGTAAAAACGAGCAGTACTTC. It translates to CASSLDSGSKNEQYF.

This clonotype was seen at least ten times. This chain uses TRBV20-1 with TRBJ2-7; a possible D gene is TRBD2 (6 bases). The germline CDR1 and CDR2 sequences are DFQATT and SNEGSKA (reference sequence). V was cut by 4 bases and J by 3 bases, with 16 bases left in between. The CDR3 contains 14 residues. The CDR3 bases are TGCAGTGCTATGGAATCGGGACTTTTCTACGAGCAGTACTTC. Translated: CSAMESGLFYEQYF.

This clonotype was seen many times. V gene TRBV28 combines with J gene TRBJ1-2; weak D call: TRBD1 (5 bases). The CDR3 runs to 14 residues. Germline assignment: CDR1 MDHEN and CDR2 SYDVKM. V lost 8 bases and J 7 bases, leaving 20 bases between the germline ends. The CDR3 sequence is CASGGWTVNIGYTF. DNA for the CDR3: TGTGCCAGCGGGGGATGGACGGTGAATATTGGCTACACCTTC.